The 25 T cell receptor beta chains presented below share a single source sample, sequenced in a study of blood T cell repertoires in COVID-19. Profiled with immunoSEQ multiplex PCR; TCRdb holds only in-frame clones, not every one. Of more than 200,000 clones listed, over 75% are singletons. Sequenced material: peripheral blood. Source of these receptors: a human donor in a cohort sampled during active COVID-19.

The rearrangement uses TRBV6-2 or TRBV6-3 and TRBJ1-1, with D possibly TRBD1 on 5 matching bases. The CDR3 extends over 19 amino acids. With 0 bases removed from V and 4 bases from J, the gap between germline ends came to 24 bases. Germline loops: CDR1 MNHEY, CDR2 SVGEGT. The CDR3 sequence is CASSYSTRRGAPIVTEAFF. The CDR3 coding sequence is TGTGCCAGCAGTTACTCGACACGACGTGGGGCCCCAATTGTCACTGAAGCTTTCTTT.

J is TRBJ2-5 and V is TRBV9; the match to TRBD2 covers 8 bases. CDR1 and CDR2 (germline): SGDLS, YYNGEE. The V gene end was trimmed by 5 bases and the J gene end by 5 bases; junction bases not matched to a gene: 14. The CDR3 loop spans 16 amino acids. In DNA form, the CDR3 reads TGTGCCAGCAGTTCGTCCGGGACTAGTGATTTTGAGACCCAGTACTTC. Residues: CASSSSGTSDFETQYF.

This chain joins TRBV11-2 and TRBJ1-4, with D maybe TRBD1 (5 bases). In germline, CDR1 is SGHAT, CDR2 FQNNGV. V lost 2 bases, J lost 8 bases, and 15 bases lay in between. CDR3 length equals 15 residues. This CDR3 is CASSLFSRGGEKLFF. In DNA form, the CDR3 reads TGTGCCAGCAGCTTATTCAGTAGGGGAGGCGAAAAACTGTTTTTT.

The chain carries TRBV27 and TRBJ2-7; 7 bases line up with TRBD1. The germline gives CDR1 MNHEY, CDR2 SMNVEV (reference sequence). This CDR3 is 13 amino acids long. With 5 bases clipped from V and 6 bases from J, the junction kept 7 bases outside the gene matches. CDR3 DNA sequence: TGTGCCAGCAGTCTCGGACAGGCGGGCGAGCAGTACTTC. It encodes CASSLGQAGEQYF.

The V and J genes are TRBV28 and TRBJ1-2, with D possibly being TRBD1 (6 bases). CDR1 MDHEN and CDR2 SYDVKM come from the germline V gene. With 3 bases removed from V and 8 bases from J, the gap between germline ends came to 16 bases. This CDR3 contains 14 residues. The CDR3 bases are TGTGCCAGCAGTTTGGTAACAGGGTCAACGGGCTACACCTTC. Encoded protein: CASSLVTGSTGYTF.

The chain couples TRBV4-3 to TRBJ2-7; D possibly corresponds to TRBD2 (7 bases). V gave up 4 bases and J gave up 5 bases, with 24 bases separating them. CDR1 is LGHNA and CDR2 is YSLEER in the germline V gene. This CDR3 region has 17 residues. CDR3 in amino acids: CASSPKPGGGAPDEQYF. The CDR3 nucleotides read TGCGCCAGCAGCCCAAAGCCTGGGGGGGGCGCCCCCGACGAGCAGTACTTC.

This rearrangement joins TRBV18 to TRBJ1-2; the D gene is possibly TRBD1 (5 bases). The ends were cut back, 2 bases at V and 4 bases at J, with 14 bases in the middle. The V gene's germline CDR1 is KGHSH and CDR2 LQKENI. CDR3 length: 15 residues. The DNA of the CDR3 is TGTGCCAGCTCACCAGCGACAGCCCCACTCTATGGCTACACCTTC. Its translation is CASSPATAPLYGYTF.

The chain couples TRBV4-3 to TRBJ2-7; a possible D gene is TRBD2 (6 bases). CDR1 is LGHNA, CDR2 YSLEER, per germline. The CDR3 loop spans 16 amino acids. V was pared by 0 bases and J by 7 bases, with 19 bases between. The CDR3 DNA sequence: TGCGCCAGCAGCCAAGATGCTGGGGGGATGGCGGGGGAGCAGTACTTC. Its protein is CASSQDAGGMAGEQYF.

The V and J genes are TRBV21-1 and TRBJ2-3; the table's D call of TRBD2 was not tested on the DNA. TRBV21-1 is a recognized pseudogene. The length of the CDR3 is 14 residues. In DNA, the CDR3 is TGTGCCAGCAGGGACTCCTCCCGCACAGATACGCAGTATTTT. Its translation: CASRDSSRTDTQYF.

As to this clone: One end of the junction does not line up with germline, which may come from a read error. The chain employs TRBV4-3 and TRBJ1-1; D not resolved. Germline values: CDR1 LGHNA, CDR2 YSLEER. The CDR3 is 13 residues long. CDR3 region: CASNQQMNTEAFF. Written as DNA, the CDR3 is TGCGCCAGCAACCAACAAATGAACACTGAAGCTTTCTTT.

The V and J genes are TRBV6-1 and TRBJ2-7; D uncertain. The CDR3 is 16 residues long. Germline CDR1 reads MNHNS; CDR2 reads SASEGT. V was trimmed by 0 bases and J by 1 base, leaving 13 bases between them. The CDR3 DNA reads TGTGCCAGCAGTGAAGCTCGCCTCCCAGGTTCCTACGAGCAGTACTTC. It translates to CASSEARLPGSYEQYF.

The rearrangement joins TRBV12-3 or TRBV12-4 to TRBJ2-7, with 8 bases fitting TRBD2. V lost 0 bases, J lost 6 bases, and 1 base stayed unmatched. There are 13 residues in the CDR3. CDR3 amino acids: CASSLARGVEQYF. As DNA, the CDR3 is TGTGCCAGCAGTTTAGCGCGGGGGGTCGAGCAGTACTTC.

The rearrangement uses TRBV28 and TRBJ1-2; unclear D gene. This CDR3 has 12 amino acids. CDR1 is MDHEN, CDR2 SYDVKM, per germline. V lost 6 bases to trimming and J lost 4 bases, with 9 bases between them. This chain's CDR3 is CASSFTSYGYTF. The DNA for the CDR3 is TGTGCCAGCAGCTTTACGAGCTATGGCTACACCTTC.

The CDR3 is CASSQDPGGGALETQYF. The CDR3 DNA reads TGCGCCAGCAGCCAAGATCCGGGCGGGGGGGCCTTAGAGACCCAGTACTTC. V is TRBV4-3 and J is TRBJ2-5, with 9 bases lining up with TRBD2. This CDR3 is built from 17 residues. The germline CDR1 and CDR2 sequences are LGHNA and YSLEER. V was pared by 0 bases and J by 4 bases, with 9 bases of the junction left unmatched.

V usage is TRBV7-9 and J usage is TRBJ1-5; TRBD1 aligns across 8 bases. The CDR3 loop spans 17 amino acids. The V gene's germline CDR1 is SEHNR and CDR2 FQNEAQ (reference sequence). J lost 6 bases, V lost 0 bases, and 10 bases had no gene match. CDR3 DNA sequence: TGTGCCAGCAGCTTAGCGTCCGGGACAGGTGGAGTTCAGCCCCAGCATTTT. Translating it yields CASSLASGTGGVQPQHF. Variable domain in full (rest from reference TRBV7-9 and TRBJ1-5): DTGVSQNPRHKITKRGQNVTFRCDPISEHNRLYWYRQTLGQGPEFLTYFQNEAQLEKSRLLSDRFSAERPKGSFSTLEIQRTEQGDSAMYLCASSLASGTGGVQPQHFGDGTRLSIL.

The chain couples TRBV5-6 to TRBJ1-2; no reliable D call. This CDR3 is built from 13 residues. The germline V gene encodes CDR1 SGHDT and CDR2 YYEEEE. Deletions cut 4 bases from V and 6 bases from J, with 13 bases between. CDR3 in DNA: TGTGCCAGCAGCCTACCGCCCGGGGATGGCTACACCTTC. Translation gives CASSLPPGDGYTF.

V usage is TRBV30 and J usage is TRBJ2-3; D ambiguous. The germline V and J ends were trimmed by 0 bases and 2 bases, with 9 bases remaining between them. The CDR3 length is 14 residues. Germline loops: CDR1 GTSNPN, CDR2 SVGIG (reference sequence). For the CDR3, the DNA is TGTGCCTGGAGTGTGAGTCTAGTCACAGATACGCAGTATTTT. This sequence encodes CAWSVSLVTDTQYF.

CDR3 residues: CASAAPGQNTDTQYF. The CDR3 DNA is TGTGCCAGTGCCGCCCCGGGACAGAACACAGATACGCAGTATTTT. The V and J genes are TRBV19 and TRBJ2-3, with 7 bases identical to TRBD1. The CDR3 consists of 15 residues. V lost 8 bases, J lost 2 bases, and 10 bases stayed unmatched. The germline CDR1 and CDR2 sequences are LNHDA and SQIVND (reference sequence).

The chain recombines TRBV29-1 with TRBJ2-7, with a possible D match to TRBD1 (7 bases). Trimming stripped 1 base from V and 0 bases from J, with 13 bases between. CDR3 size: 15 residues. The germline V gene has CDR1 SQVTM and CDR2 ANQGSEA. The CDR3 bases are TGCAGCGTTGAAGGAGGCAGGGGGGCCTCCTACGAGCAGTACTTC. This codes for CSVEGGRGASYEQYF.

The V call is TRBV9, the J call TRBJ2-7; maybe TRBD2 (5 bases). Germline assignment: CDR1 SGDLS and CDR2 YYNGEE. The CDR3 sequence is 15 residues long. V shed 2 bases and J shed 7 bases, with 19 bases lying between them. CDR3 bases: TGTGCCAGCAGCGTTGGGCCCGAGCCGGGGAAGGAGCAGTACTTC. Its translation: CASSVGPEPGKEQYF.

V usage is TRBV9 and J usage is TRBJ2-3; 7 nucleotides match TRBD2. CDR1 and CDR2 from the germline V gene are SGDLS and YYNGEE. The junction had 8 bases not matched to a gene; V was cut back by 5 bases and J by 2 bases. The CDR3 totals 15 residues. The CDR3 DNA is TGTGCCAGCAGGGCCTCGGGGGGTTCCACAGATACGCAGTATTTT. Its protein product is CASRASGGSTDTQYF.

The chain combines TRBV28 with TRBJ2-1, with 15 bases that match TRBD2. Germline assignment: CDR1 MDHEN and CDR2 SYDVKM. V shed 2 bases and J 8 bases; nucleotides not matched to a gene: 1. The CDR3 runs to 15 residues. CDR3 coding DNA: TGTGCCAGCAGTTTAGGGACTAGCGGGAGGTATGAGCAGTTCTTC. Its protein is CASSLGTSGRYEQFF.

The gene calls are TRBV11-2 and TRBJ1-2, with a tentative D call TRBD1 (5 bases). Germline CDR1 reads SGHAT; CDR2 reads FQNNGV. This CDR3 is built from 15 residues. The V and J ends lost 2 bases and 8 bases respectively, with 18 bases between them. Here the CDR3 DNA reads TGTGCCAGCAGCTTACATAGTGGGGGGACGTCGGGCTACACCTTC. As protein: CASSLHSGGTSGYTF.

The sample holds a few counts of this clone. The CDR3 is CASSLAPGQGANTEAFF. The CDR3 DNA reads TGTGCCAGCAGCTTAGCACCAGGACAGGGGGCGAACACTGAAGCTTTCTTT. J is TRBJ1-1 and V is TRBV7-9, with 11 bases aligning to TRBD1. Germline-derived CDR1 and CDR2 are SEHNR and FQNEAQ (reference sequence). CDR3 length: 17 residues. The J segment lost 1 base and the V segment lost 0 bases, leaving 4 bases of the junction unmatched. The full variable domain, its missing parts supplied by reference TRBV7-9 and TRBJ1-1, is DTGVSQNPRHKITKRGQNVTFRCDPISEHNRLYWYRQTLGQGPEFLTYFQNEAQLEKSRLLSDRFSAERPKGSFSTLEIQRTEQGDSAMYLCASSLAPGQGANTEAFFGQGTRLTVV.

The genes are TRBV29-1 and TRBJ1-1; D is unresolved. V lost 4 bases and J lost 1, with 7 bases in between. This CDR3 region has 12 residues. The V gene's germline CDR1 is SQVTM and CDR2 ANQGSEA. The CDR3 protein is CSVGRRNTEAFF. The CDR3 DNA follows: TGCAGCGTTGGAAGGAGGAACACTGAAGCTTTCTTT.